Listed below are T cell receptor beta chains from one sample, sequenced in a study of CD8 T cells in ankylosing spondylitis. TCRdb fed the 5' RACE reads into MiXCR, producing one record per CDR3 protein. The sample holds about 540,000 distinct CDR3 sequences, 10% to 15% seen once. What was sequenced was blood, either unsorted or a sorted T cell fraction (not recorded which). These receptors all come from a male donor with ankylosing spondylitis. Both conserved end residues are part of each CDR3. D genes are given only for firm matches. A clone size is listed for some rows: how often the clone was seen (once, few, many), or a class if it is expanded.

>TRBV3-1|TRBJ2-7|few|-
CASSQVFDWGAYEQYF
TGTGCCAGCAGCCAAGTTTTCGACTGGGGGGCCTACGAGCAGTACTTC
>TRBV2|TRBJ1-2|-|TRBD1
CASSEGTRTGDLRSGYTF
TGTGCCAGCAGTGAAGGGACGAGGACAGGGGATCTAAGGAGTGGCTACACCTTC
>TRBV21-1|TRBJ1-1|-|-
CASSKDLWVRGPNTEAFF
TGTGCCAGCAGCAAAGATCTTTGGGTCCGGGGCCCGAACACTGAAGCTTTCTTT
>TRBV5-1|TRBJ2-1|few|-
CASSLEGGGGEQFF
TGCGCCAGCAGCTTGGAAGGCGGGGGCGGTGAGCAGTTCTTC
>TRBV3-1|TRBJ2-3|-|-
CASSQGGGSPQYF
TGTGCCAGCAGCCAGGGGGGCGGGAGCCCGCAGTATTTT
>TRBV3-1|TRBJ2-7|-|TRBD1
CASARTGDEQYF
TGTGCCAGCGCTAGGACAGGGGACGAGCAGTACTTC
>TRBV20-1|TRBJ1-4|-|TRBD1
CSAPGNRGTNEKLFF
TGCAGTGCGCCGGGAAACAGGGGAACTAATGAAAAACTGTTTTTT
>TRBV6-1|TRBJ1-6|many|TRBD1
CASSKRQGGVNSPLHF
TGTGCCAGCAGTAAGCGACAGGGTGGGGTAAATTCACCCCTCCACTTT
>TRBV6-5|TRBJ1-2|-|-
CASSPSRNFYGYTF
TGTGCCAGCAGTCCCTCGCGGAATTTCTATGGCTACACCTTC
>TRBV19|TRBJ1-1|few|-
CASSMAREANTEAFF
TGTGCCAGTAGTATGGCCCGGGAGGCGAACACTGAAGCTTTCTTT
>TRBV7-9|TRBJ1-1|-|-
CASSLGRDKAFF
TGTGCCAGCAGCTTGGGGCGGGACAAAGCTTTCTTT
>TRBV2|TRBJ1-5|-|-
CASTSLREGNQPQHF
TGTGCCAGCACCTCTCTGAGAGAAGGCAATCAGCCCCAGCATTTT
>TRBV4-1|TRBJ1-5|few|-
CASSQVPVPRGWNQPQHF
TGCGCCAGCAGCCAAGTCCCCGTACCGCGGGGATGGAATCAGCCCCAGCATTTT
>TRBV24-1|TRBJ2-1|-|TRBD2
CATSSVLAGRGSYNEQFF
TGTGCCACCAGTAGTGTTCTAGCGGGACGGGGGTCCTACAATGAGCAGTTCTTC
>TRBV20-1|TRBJ2-3|few|-
CSARDPSGDTDTQYF
TGCAGTGCTAGAGATCCCAGCGGCGATACAGATACGCAGTATTTT
>TRBV5-1|TRBJ2-3|-|-
CASSRRDSSLPDTQYF
TGCGCCAGCAGTCGAAGGGACTCCTCCCTCCCAGATACGCAGTATTTT
>TRBV20-1|TRBJ1-3|few|-
CSARVSHSGNTIYF
TGCAGTGCTAGAGTAAGCCACTCTGGAAACACCATATATTTT
>TRBV20-1|TRBJ1-4|-|TRBD1
CSARDPTGGSEKLFF
TGCAGTGCTAGAGATCCCACAGGGGGAAGTGAAAAACTGTTTTTT
>TRBV27|TRBJ2-6|-|TRBD1
CASSLSMRQGVGANVLTF
TGTGCCAGCAGTTTATCGATGAGACAGGGCGTTGGGGCCAACGTCCTGACTTTC
>TRBV2|TRBJ1-1|-|TRBD1
CASSEGRGRTEAFF
TGTGCCAGCAGTGAGGGCAGGGGGCGGACTGAAGCTTTCTTT
>TRBV11-2|TRBJ2-1|-|TRBD1
CASSLGGAGGPRDEQFF
TGTGCCAGCAGCTTAGGAGGGGCAGGGGGACCTAGGGATGAGCAGTTCTTC
>TRBV5-1|TRBJ2-7|-|TRBD1
CASSEGQESSYEQYF
TGCGCCAGCAGCGAGGGACAGGAGAGCTCCTACGAGCAGTACTTC
>TRBV5-1|TRBJ2-2|many|-
CASSLTRTGELFF
TGCGCCAGCAGCTTGACCAGAACCGGGGAGCTGTTTTTT
>TRBV3-1|TRBJ2-4|few|TRBD2
CASSLVAGGPGNIQYF
TGTGCCAGCAGCCTAGTAGCGGGAGGGCCAGGAAACATTCAGTACTTC
>TRBV11-2|TRBJ2-2|few|TRBD2
CASSSEAPSGSWTGELFF
TGTGCCAGCAGCTCCGAAGCCCCTAGCGGGAGTTGGACCGGGGAGCTGTTTTTT
>TRBV20-1|TRBJ2-1|few|TRBD1
CSARTYRGRYNEQFF
TGCAGTGCTAGAACCTACAGGGGGCGCTACAATGAGCAGTTCTTC
>TRBV20-1|TRBJ1-1|many|-
CSASRDDNTEAFF
TGCAGTGCTAGCCGGGACGATAACACTGAAGCTTTCTTT